Following are 29 T cell receptor beta chains from one sample sequenced in a study of beta chain features in type 1 diabetes. Findings and limits, study-wide: The study found moderately but significantly shorter TCRB CDR3s in all four CD4+ subsets of Type 1 diabetes patients.

Expressed TCRB transcripts were sequenced because the isolated RNA had all been reverse transcribed beforehand. This table comes from immunoSEQ multiplex PCR, and its TCRdb copy is limited to in-frame clones, with some not included. This table has a few hundred thousand clones, 20% to 25% appearing once. Which antigens these TCRs recognize remains unknown. Source material: naive CD4+ T cells from blood. The receptors stem from a woman aged 25-40 years with type 1 diabetes.

This clone was counted only a few times. The rearrangement joins TRBV29-1 to TRBJ2-1; 10 bases fit TRBD2. The CDR3 runs to 14 residues. The V gene's germline CDR1 is SQVTM and CDR2 ANQGSEA. The junction had 9 bases not matched to a gene; V was cut back by 6 bases and J by 7 bases. The CDR3 sequence: CSVHLAGVRNEQFF. CDR3 in DNA: TGCAGCGTCCACCTAGCGGGAGTCCGAAATGAGCAGTTCTTC.

This clone was seen a few times. The chain uses TRBV30 and TRBJ2-1; TRBD2 is a possible D gene (5 bases). Germline V lookup: CDR1 GTSNPN, CDR2 SVGIG (reference sequence). CDR3 length: 14 amino acids. V lost 1 base and J lost 9, with 16 bases in between. The CDR3 here is CAWSALTLAFEQFF. CDR3 in DNA: TGTGCCTGGAGTGCGTTGACATTAGCGTTTGAGCAGTTCTTC.

This clone appeared a few times. The chain recombines TRBV29-1 with TRBJ2-3, with 9 nucleotides matching TRBD1. The CDR3 totals 13 residues. The J segment lost 0 bases and the V segment lost 7 bases, leaving 2 bases of the junction unmatched. Germline values: CDR1 SQVTM, CDR2 ANQGSEA. CDR3 DNA: TGCAGCGCCGACAGGGGGAGCACAGATACGCAGTATTTT. It yields the protein CSADRGSTDTQYF.

This chain uses TRBV23-1 with TRBJ1-5; possibly TRBD1 for D (5 bases). TRBV23-1 is given ORF status, its function remaining uncertain. V lost 8 bases to trimming and J lost 6 bases, with 20 bases between them. The CDR3 has 15 residues. The DNA for the CDR3 is TGCGCCAGCGACTTGGGGCAGGGAAGAGGTCAGCCCCAGCATTTT. This translates into CASDLGQGRGQPQHF.

The chain is built from TRBV9 and TRBJ2-7; 8 bases line up with TRBD2. This CDR3 comprises 16 residues. After removal of 0 bases from V and 0 bases from J, the junction contained 5 bases not matched to a gene. Germline V gives CDR1 SGDLS, CDR2 YYNGEE. CDR3 DNA: TGTGCCAGCAGCGTAGATAGGCTAGCGGGCTCCTACGAGCAGTACTTC. Translation gives CASSVDRLAGSYEQYF.

This chain connects TRBV4-1 to TRBJ2-1; D possibly corresponds to TRBD2 (5 bases). CDR3 size: 14 residues. Germline loops: CDR1 MGHRA, CDR2 YSYEKL. The V gene lost 2 bases and the J gene lost 4 bases, with 9 bases spanning the gap. The DNA of the CDR3 is TGCGCCAGCAGCCAACAAACTAGTTACAATGAGCAGTTCTTC. It codes for CASSQQTSYNEQFF.

This clone turned up a few times. The J gene is TRBJ2-1, the V gene TRBV7-2; TRBD2 aligns across 11 bases. Germline-derived CDR1 and CDR2 are SGHTA and FQGNSA. Trimming took 5 bases from V and 3 from J; bases not matched to a gene: 3. CDR3 length: 15 amino acids. In DNA form, the CDR3 reads TGTGCCAGCAGCCAACTAGCGGGGGACTACAATGAGCAGTTCTTC. This translates into CASSQLAGDYNEQFF.

This chain uses TRBV21-1 with TRBJ2-7; whether TRBD2, the table's D call, matches the DNA was not checked. TRBV21-1 represents a pseudogene. This CDR3 has 15 residues. The CDR3 DNA reads as TGTGCCAGCAGCAAAGGGATCACCGGGACCTACGAGCAGTACTTC. Translation gives CASSKGITGTYEQYF.

The rearrangement joins TRBV9 to TRBJ1-2; no clear D gene. CDR1 and CDR2 (germline): SGDLS, YYNGEE. The CDR3 is 12 residues long. Trimming stripped 2 bases from V and 7 bases from J, with 9 bases between. CDR3 coding DNA: TGTGCCAGCAGCGTCCCGACTCTTGGCTACACCTTC. It encodes CASSVPTLGYTF.

The genes are TRBV19 and TRBJ2-3; 15 nucleotides line up with TRBD2. Per the germline V gene, CDR1 is LNHDA and CDR2 is SQIVND (reference sequence). The CDR3 spans 17 residues. V lost 5 bases to trimming and J lost 6 bases; unmatched junction nucleotides: 9. The CDR3 DNA sequence: TGTGCCAGTAGTTCGACCGCTGGGACTAGCGGGAGGGATACGCAGTATTTT. Translating it yields CASSSTAGTSGRDTQYF.

This clone came up a few times. The chain joins TRBV5-4 to TRBJ1-2, with TRBD1 identical over 7 bases. This CDR3 spans 14 amino acids. Trimming cost V 0 bases and J 7 bases; bases outside gene matches: 6. The V gene's germline CDR1 is SGHNT and CDR2 YYREEE (reference sequence). The CDR3 nucleotides read TGTGCCAGCAGCTTGGACAGGGGAGCGTCTGGCTACACCTTC. Translated: CASSLDRGASGYTF. Drawing the rest from reference TRBV5-4 and TRBJ1-2, the complete variable domain is ETGVTQSPTHLIKTRGQQVTLRCSSQSGHNTVSWYQQALGQGPQFIFQYYREEENGRGNFPPRFSGLQFPNYSSELNVNALELDDSALYLCASSLDRGASGYTFGSGTRLTVV.

The chain links TRBV5-1 to TRBJ2-7; 13 bases line up with TRBD2. Trimming cost V 2 bases and J 7 bases; bases outside gene matches: 3. This CDR3 region has 14 residues. Germline lookup yields CDR1 SGHRS and CDR2 YFSETQ. DNA for the CDR3: TGCGCCAGCAGCTTACTAGCGGGAGGGAGGGAGCAGTACTTC. It encodes CASSLLAGGREQYF.

For this clone: Additional DNA sequences in this sample encode the identical CDR3. The chain combines TRBV10-3 with TRBJ2-5; TRBD2 might be the D (5 bases). Trimming removed 0 bases from V and 0 bases from J, with 8 bases in between. The CDR3 has 15 amino acids. Germline V gives CDR1 ENHRY, CDR2 SYGVKD. CDR3 sequence (DNA): TGTGCCATCAGTGAGTCGACCGGGAACCAAGAGACCCAGTACTTC. Protein product: CAISESTGNQETQYF.

The rearrangement joins TRBV30 to TRBJ1-1; the D is unclear. CDR1 is GTSNPN and CDR2 is SVGIG in the germline V gene (reference sequence). The CDR3 extends over 11 amino acids. The V and J ends lost 2 bases and 8 bases respectively, with 9 bases between them. CDR3 DNA: TGTGCCTGGAGTATGGTCGGGGAAGCTTTCTTT. As protein: CAWSMVGEAFF.

The rearrangement links TRBV5-6 to TRBJ1-1; no clear D gene. Germline CDR1 reads SGHDT; CDR2 reads YYEEEE. The CDR3 contains 11 residues. V shed 4 bases and J shed 7 bases, with 8 bases lying between them. Written as DNA, the CDR3 is TGTGCCAGCAGCCTCAGTTTTGAAGCTTTCTTT. Translation: CASSLSFEAFF. The variable domain in full, completed from reference TRBV5-6 and TRBJ1-1, reads DAGVTQSPTHLIKTRGQQVTLRCSPKSGHDTVSWYQQALGQGPQFIFQYYEEEERQRGNFPDRFSGHQFPNYSSELNVNALLLGDSALYLCASSLSFEAFFGQGTRLTVV.

The chain recombines TRBV7-2 with TRBJ2-3; 7 nucleotides align to TRBD2. V lost 5 bases and J lost 2; bases outside the gene matches: 10. The CDR3 extends over 16 amino acids. Germline-derived CDR1 and CDR2 are SGHTA and FQGNSA. The CDR3 loop reads CASSPRGVSHTDTQYF. CDR3 in DNA: TGTGCCAGCAGCCCCCGGGGGGTCTCGCACACAGATACGCAGTATTTT.

The V call is TRBV9, the J call TRBJ2-1; 12 nucleotides align to TRBD2. The trim removed 4 bases at V and 6 bases at J, leaving 14 bases unmatched. This CDR3 is 18 amino acids long. Germline loops: CDR1 SGDLS, CDR2 YYNGEE. The CDR3 loop reads CASSLGLAGRDRGNEQFF. CDR3 nucleotide sequence: TGTGCCAGCAGCTTAGGACTAGCGGGACGAGACAGGGGCAATGAGCAGTTCTTC.

This clone showed up just a few times. The genes are TRBV29-1 and TRBJ1-1; 7 bases line up with TRBD1. Per the germline V gene, CDR1 is SQVTM and CDR2 is ANQGSEA. The CDR3 has 15 residues. Trimming cost V 3 bases and J 3 bases; bases outside gene matches: 10. The CDR3 DNA reads TGCAGCGTTGACCTGAGTCAGGGGGTGGACACTGAAGCTTTCTTT. Translation: CSVDLSQGVDTEAFF.

This chain joins TRBV5-1 and TRBJ1-2, with D perhaps TRBD1 (5 bases). The ends were cut back, 4 bases at V and 0 bases at J, with 19 bases in the middle. The germline CDR1 and CDR2 sequences are SGHRS and YFSETQ. The CDR3 extends over 17 amino acids. The CDR3 coding sequence is TGCGCCAGCAGCGGGCGGTACCAGGGTTCCACTAACTATGGCTACACCTTC. Encoded protein: CASSGRYQGSTNYGYTF.

The V and J genes are TRBV7-6 and TRBJ2-7; a possible D gene is TRBD1 (5 bases). Germline V gene lookup returns CDR1 SGHVS and CDR2 FNYEAQ. V was pared by 2 bases and J by 2 bases, with 7 bases between. This CDR3 is 13 amino acids long. CDR3 in amino acids: CASSLQGPYEQYF. The CDR3 DNA follows: TGTGCCAGCAGCTTACAGGGCCCCTACGAGCAGTACTTC.

This clone was seen a few times. The rearrangement links TRBV11-1 to TRBJ1-2; 7 nucleotides match TRBD1. V shed 5 bases and J 8 bases; nucleotides not matched to a gene: 5. This CDR3 comprises 12 residues. Germline V gene data show CDR1 as SGHAT and CDR2 as FQDESV (reference sequence). The CDR3 reads CASSATGRGYTF. CDR3 coding DNA: TGTGCCAGCAGCGCGACAGGGCGAGGCTACACCTTC. The full variable domain, in which reference TRBV11-1 and TRBJ1-2 provide the parts outside the CDR3, is EAEVAQSPRYKITEKSQAVAFWCDPISGHATLYWYRQILGQGPELLVQFQDESVVDDSQLPKDRFSAERLKGVDSTLKIQPAELGDSAMYLCASSATGRGYTFGSGTRLTVV.

V is TRBV7-9 and J is TRBJ2-2, with unresolved D. Germline V gene data show CDR1 as SEHNR and CDR2 as FQNEAQ (reference sequence). CDR3 length: 16 residues. The V end lost 0 bases, the J end lost 3 bases, and 11 bases lay between the germline ends. CDR3 sequence reads: CASSLATPRYTGELFF. The CDR3 nucleotides read TGTGCCAGCAGCTTAGCGACACCGCGATACACCGGGGAGCTGTTTTTT. Supplemented by reference TRBV7-9 and TRBJ2-2, the full variable domain reads DTGVSQNPRHKITKRGQNVTFRCDPISEHNRLYWYRQTLGQGPEFLTYFQNEAQLEKSRLLSDRFSAERPKGSFSTLEIQRTEQGDSAMYLCASSLATPRYTGELFFGEGSRLTVL.

V and J are TRBV2 and TRBJ1-5, with unresolved D. The CDR3 spans 14 residues. The germline V gene encodes CDR1 SNHLY and CDR2 FYNNEI. Trimming stripped 8 bases from V and 0 bases from J, with 11 bases between. The CDR3 is CASRGVGSNQPQHF. As DNA, the CDR3 is TGTGCCAGCCGCGGGGTGGGTAGCAATCAGCCCCAGCATTTT.

The rearrangement links TRBV13 to TRBJ1-5, with D possibly being TRBD1 (5 bases). This CDR3 spans 13 amino acids. Trimming left V 6 bases short and J 5 bases short, with 11 bases between. From germline, CDR1 is PRHDT and CDR2 FYEKMQ (reference sequence). CDR3 protein: CASSFDRDQPQHF. Written as DNA, the CDR3 is TGTGCCAGCAGTTTTGACAGAGATCAGCCCCAGCATTTT.

The rearrangement joins TRBV19 to TRBJ1-4; D is ambiguous. The germline CDR1 and CDR2 sequences are LNHDA and SQIVND (reference sequence). The CDR3 length is 14 residues. V was pared by 5 bases and J by 8 bases, with 15 bases between. The CDR3 nucleotides are TGTGCCAGTAGTGATTTCGACCGAGGGGAAAAACTGTTTTTT. The encoded protein is CASSDFDRGEKLFF.

The gene calls are TRBV21-1 and TRBJ2-2; TRBD1, the D gene given by the table, was not confirmed from the DNA. TRBV21-1 is a recognized pseudogene. This CDR3 comprises 16 residues. CDR3 region: CASSKDDHRDAGELFF. CDR3 coding DNA: TGTGCCAGCAGCAAGGACGATCACAGGGACGCCGGGGAGCTGTTTTTT.

This chain uses TRBV28 with TRBJ2-2, with D possibly TRBD2 on 6 matching bases. CDR3 length equals 14 residues. V lost 7 bases to trimming and J lost 4 bases, with 13 bases between them. Germline CDR1 MDHEN, CDR2 SYDVKM. The CDR3 bases are TGTGCCAGCAAGGAGGGGCAAGGCACCGGGGAGCTGTTTTTT. This codes for CASKEGQGTGELFF.

This clone was counted only a few times. The chain links TRBV7-6 to TRBJ2-3; 12 nucleotides match TRBD1. The V and J ends lost 3 bases and 4 bases, in that order; junction bases with no gene match: 2. CDR3 size: 15 residues. Per germline, CDR1 SGHVS and CDR2 FNYEAQ. This CDR3 reads CASSLGQGASDTQYF. CDR3 nucleotides: TGTGCCAGCAGCTTGGGACAGGGGGCATCAGATACGCAGTATTTT.

This clone turned up a few times. The chain links TRBV5-1 to TRBJ2-7; 7 bases align to TRBD2. The CDR3 extends over 14 amino acids. Germline lookup yields CDR1 SGHRS and CDR2 YFSETQ. The trim removed 6 bases at V and 1 base at J, leaving 7 bases unmatched. The DNA for the CDR3 is TGCGCCAGCAAGATGACTAGCAGTTCCTACGAGCAGTACTTC. The encoded protein is CASKMTSSSYEQYF.